The present TCR beta chain was sequenced within a study of cytomegalovirus exposure and HLA in healthy donors. Study-level findings and limits: TCR association rates varied by HLA locus in a later analysis, with DRB1 highest and HLA-C lowest. A later analysis linked a missense variant in DCLRE1C to the trimming of TCR beta V and J genes.

The PCR ran on 60 Vbeta and 13 Jbeta primers. Measured with immunoSEQ multiplex PCR; TCRdb has only the in-frame clones, and not every one. The sample carries more than 45,000 clones, around four fifths recorded once. Trimming shortened V by 2 bases and J by 3 bases, and 11 bases separated the two germline ends. Germline V gene data show CDR1 as MNHNY and CDR2 as SVGAGI (reference sequence). CDR3 length equals 15 residues. About this clone itself: Its target is not known.

The sample was PBMCs. This chain joins TRBV6-6 and TRBJ1-3; D ambiguous. This clonotype was sampled from a man aged 25-40 years in good health and CMV-seronegative. CDR3 region: CASSYLTEYGNTIYF. CDR3 nucleotide sequence: TGTGCCAGCAGTTACCTTACAGAGTATGGAAACACCATATATTTT.